A selection of T cell receptor beta chains follows, all from one sample in a study of cytomegalovirus exposure and HLA in healthy donors. Using immunoSEQ multiplex PCR, the repertoire was profiled, and TCRdb retains in-frame clones only, with some absent. The data show about 130,000 clones, with 84% seen just once and approximately 3% held by the top ten. The sample comprised PBMCs. The receptors come from a woman in her late teens or twenties in good health and CMV-seropositive. CDR3s include the opening cysteine and the closing phenylalanine or tryptophan. D genes are given only for firm matches. Part of the rows lack a size; the others show once, few, many or a class for expanded clones.

>.|.|TRBJ1-5|TRBV14
CASSQERGEQPQHF
TGTGCCAGCAGCCAAGAACGGGGGGAGCAGCCCCAGCATTTT
>.|TRBD1|TRBJ2-7|TRBV5-1
CASSTGQGGLSYEQYF
TGCGCCAGCAGCACGGGACAGGGTGGCCTCTCCTACGAGCAGTACTTC
>once|TRBD1|TRBJ1-1|TRBV10-1
CASSPGTGLNTEAFF
TGCGCCAGCAGTCCTGGGACAGGGTTGAACACTGAAGCTTTCTTT
>.|.|TRBJ2-2|TRBV9
CASSVGPGAGELFF
TGTGCCAGCAGCGTGGGGCCTGGGGCCGGGGAGCTGTTTTTT
>.|.|TRBJ1-1|TRBV15
CATSRGGETEAFF
TGTGCCACCAGCAGAGGGGGGGAGACTGAAGCTTTCTTT
>.|TRBD2|TRBJ2-3|TRBV4-1
CASSQAPGLAGGLNTQYF
TGCGCCAGCAGCCAAGCCCCCGGACTAGCGGGGGGGCTGAATACGCAGTATTTT
>once|.|TRBJ2-1|TRBV15
CATSREGSGRRDEQFF
TGTGCCACCAGCAGAGAGGGGAGTGGACGGAGAGATGAGCAGTTCTTC
>.|.|TRBJ1-5|TRBV10-2
CASSSNSNQPQHF
TGCGCCAGCAGTTCCAATAGCAATCAGCCCCAGCATTTT
>.|TRBD2|TRBJ2-3|TRBV7-9
CSSTNQTRGNTQYF
TGTTCCAGCACCAACCAGACGCGGGGGAATACGCAGTATTTT
>.|TRBD2|TRBJ2-1|TRBV11-2
CASSLTTSGGGNEQFF
TGTGCCAGCAGCTTAACCACTAGCGGGGGGGGGAATGAGCAGTTCTTC
>.|TRBD2|TRBJ2-1|TRBV11-2
CASSSVAGGTYNEQFF
TGTGCCAGCAGCTCCGTAGCGGGGGGCACCTACAATGAGCAGTTCTTC
>.|TRBD1|TRBJ1-2|TRBV27
CASSSGTGGCGYTF
TGTGCCAGCAGTTCAGGGACAGGGGGCTGCGGCTACACCTTC
>.|TRBD1|TRBJ2-3|TRBV5-1
CASLEQGGTDTQYF
TGCGCCAGCTTGGAACAGGGGGGCACAGATACGCAGTATTTT
>few|TRBD2|TRBJ2-5|TRBV7-4
CASSFRRGGDQVNQETQYF
TGTGCCAGCAGCTTTAGACGCGGGGGGGATCAGGTAAACCAAGAGACCCAGTACTTC
>.|TRBD2|TRBJ2-2|TRBV27
CASSFPLAGNTGELFF
TGTGCCAGCAGTTTCCCCTTAGCGGGGAACACCGGGGAGCTGTTTTTT
>.|TRBD2|TRBJ2-5|TRBV5-1
CASSSGGQETQYF
TGCGCCAGCAGCTCGGGGGGTCAAGAGACCCAGTACTTC
>.|.|TRBJ2-5|TRBV10-1
CASSESGIETQYF
TGCGCCAGCAGTGAATCAGGGATAGAGACCCAGTACTTC
>few|.|TRBJ2-3|TRBV7-9
CASSFTGEADTQYF
TGTGCCAGCAGCTTCACAGGGGAGGCAGATACGCAGTATTTT
>.|.|TRBJ2-1|TRBV18
CASSPDNEQFF
TGTGCCAGCTCGCCGGACAATGAGCAGTTCTTC
>.|TRBD1|TRBJ1-4|TRBV4-1
CASSQPGTENEKLFF
TGCGCCAGCAGCCAACCCGGGACAGAGAATGAAAAACTGTTTTTT
>once|.|TRBJ2-3|TRBV7-2
CASSIKNTDTQYF
TGTGCCAGCAGCATTAAAAACACAGATACGCAGTATTTT
>.|TRBD2|TRBJ2-1|TRBV7-3
CASSLGAGGQFF
TGTGCCAGCAGCTTGGGAGCGGGGGGGCAGTTCTTC
>.|.|TRBJ1-2|TRBV29-1
CSVEAQGFGDGYTF
TGCAGCGTTGAAGCCCAGGGTTTTGGGGATGGCTACACCTTC
>.|TRBD1|TRBJ1-1|TRBV28
CASVNMGQANTEAFF
TGTGCCAGTGTTAATATGGGACAGGCGAACACTGAAGCTTTCTTT
>.|.|TRBJ2-1|TRBV27
CASRKGGAINEQFF
TGTGCCAGCAGGAAAGGGGGGGCGATCAATGAGCAGTTCTTC
>.|.|TRBJ2-1|TRBV21-1
CASSKAGGRSYNEQFF
TGTGCCAGCAGCAAAGCAGGGGGCAGGTCCTACAATGAACAGTTCTTC
>.|.|TRBJ2-6|TRBV5-1
CASSLNGVDSGANVLTF
TGCGCCAGCAGCTTGAACGGTGTTGACTCTGGGGCCAACGTCCTGACTTTC
>.|TRBD1|TRBJ1-4|TRBV6-1
CASSGTGRGNEKLFF
TGTGCCAGCAGTGGGACAGGGAGGGGGAATGAAAAACTGTTTTTT
>.|TRBD2|TRBJ2-2|TRBV5-6
CASSEGGLGGTGELFF
TGTGCCAGCAGCGAGGGGGGACTAGGCGGCACCGGGGAGCTGTTTTTT
>.|.|TRBJ1-2|TRBV29-1
CSVEDQERNYGYTF
TGCAGCGTTGAAGATCAAGAGCGAAACTATGGCTACACCTTC
>few|TRBD2|TRBJ2-1|TRBV11-2
CASSGPGLELYEQFF
TGTGCCAGCAGCGGACCGGGACTAGAGTTGTATGAGCAGTTCTTC
>.|.|TRBJ2-1|TRBV30
CAWSVGVEQFF
TGTGCCTGGAGTGTAGGGGTTGAGCAGTTCTTC
>.|TRBD2|TRBJ2-5|TRBV5-1
CASSPTSGGAETQYF
TGCGCCAGCAGTCCGACTAGCGGGGGGGCGGAGACCCAGTACTTC
>.|TRBD2|TRBJ2-3|TRBV28
CASSARGVTDTQYF
TGTGCCAGCAGTGCCCGGGGGGTTACAGATACGCAGTATTTT
>.|.|TRBJ1-4|TRBV19
CASSTGYATNEKLFF
TGTGCCAGTAGTACGGGGTACGCAACTAATGAAAAACTGTTTTTT
>.|.|TRBJ2-3|TRBV5-1
CASSSTLTGFASTDTQYF
TGCGCCAGCAGCTCCACCTTGACAGGTTTTGCTAGCACAGATACGCAGTATTTT
>.|.|TRBJ1-2|TRBV15
CATSSGGGNYGYTF
TGTGCCACCAGCAGCGGGGGGGGAAACTATGGCTACACCTTC
>.|.|TRBJ1-3|TRBV2
CASSERQHSGNTIYF
TGTGCCAGCAGTGAGAGGCAGCACTCTGGAAACACCATATATTTT
>.|TRBD1|TRBJ1-2|TRBV6-6
CASSDPGQGDYGYTF
TGTGCCAGCAGTGACCCGGGACAGGGGGACTATGGCTACACCTTC
>.|TRBD1|TRBJ2-3|TRBV9
CASSAPRTGVGTDTQYF
TGTGCCAGCAGCGCACCTCGGACAGGGGTGGGCACAGATACGCAGTATTTT
>.|TRBD1|TRBJ2-7|TRBV4-1
CASSHGQDYEQYF
TGCGCCAGCAGCCACGGACAGGACTACGAGCAGTACTTC
>.|TRBD2|TRBJ2-1|TRBV6-1
CASSEGGGSYNEQFF
TGTGCCAGCAGTGAAGGCGGGGGGTCCTATAATGAGCAGTTCTTC